A selection of T cell receptor beta chains follows, all from one sample in a study of T cell clusters in autoimmune cytopenias. TCRdb reprocessed the multiplex PCR reads and keeps a single row for each CDR3 protein, giving no DNA. The table counts a few thousand distinct CDR3 sequences; around 19% lies in the top ten. Specimen: peripheral blood. Every receptor here comes from a human donor with an autoimmune cytopenia or autoimmune hepatitis (not recorded which). Each CDR3 is given with its conserved first and last residue. Fields, in order: J gene, clone size, V gene, CDR3 length, CDR3 protein. The listing skips clone size in some rows; elsewhere it reads once, few, many or a size class.

TRBJ2-5 medium-sized TRBV6-5 15 CASSYTAGGPETQYF
TRBJ2-2 . TRBV5-1 15 CASSRTGGNTGELFF
TRBJ2-1 . TRBV6-2/TRBV6-3 15 CASSYEATGYNEQFF
TRBJ1-2 medium-sized TRBV27 17 CASSFSGMSRNNYGYTF
TRBJ2-7 . TRBV5-6 17 CASSFGPLTGVSYEQYF
TRBJ2-1 medium-sized TRBV6-6 13 CASSYSTEGEQFF
TRBJ1-5 . TRBV19 14 CASTNAPPDQPQHF
TRBJ1-5 . TRBV6-6 15 CASSEADRAERPQHF
TRBJ1-6 . TRBV30 13 CAWSNPGLRALHF
TRBJ2-2 . TRBV15 16 CATSRAGGSNTGELFF
TRBJ1-3 medium-sized TRBV30 14 CAWSVQVPGNTIYF
TRBJ2-7 medium-sized TRBV13 14 CASSLRTNSYEQYF
TRBJ1-1 . TRBV27 15 CASSLSQGSNTEAFF
TRBJ2-7 medium-sized TRBV29-1 13 CSVCPGTSYEQYF
TRBJ2-2 . TRBV5-5 16 CASSTPGQGATGELFF
TRBJ2-1 medium-sized TRBV6-5 14 CASSTGTDYNEQFF
TRBJ2-1 medium-sized TRBV18 16 CASSPRGAQSYNEQFF
TRBJ1-2 medium-sized TRBV18 12 CASSPGSYGYTF
TRBJ2-3 . TRBV5-1 14 CASSLVQYTDTQYF
TRBJ1-2 . TRBV6-6 15 CASSYARDANYGYTF
TRBJ2-7 medium-sized TRBV6-1 15 CASSEGAGDPYEQYF
TRBJ1-4 . TRBV5-1 13 CASSLVPGEKLFF
TRBJ2-6 medium-sized TRBV27 13 CASSFAGANVLTF
TRBJ2-6 . TRBV6-5 16 CASSSLDRPGANVLTF
TRBJ2-3 medium-sized TRBV7-6 14 CASSLKRSTDTQYF
TRBJ1-2 medium-sized TRBV6-5 12 CASMGQAYGYTF
TRBJ1-3 . TRBV7-6 18 CASSTPGTGIPSGNTIYF
TRBJ1-1 . TRBV12-3/TRBV12-4 14 CASNTGMVNTEAFF
TRBJ2-7 . TRBV19 15 CASSSNGDPGYEQYF
TRBJ1-2 . TRBV6-2/TRBV6-3 14 CASMPGPLNYGYTF